A selection of T cell receptor beta chains follows, all from one sample in a study of early T cells in non-severe SARS-CoV-2 infection. Using its own MiXCR run on the 5' RACE reads, TCRdb lists one record per CDR3 protein. In the table there are 88,000 or so distinct CDR3 sequences, about 16% of which are singletons. The sequencing input was whole blood. The origin of the receptors is an adult who was a healthcare worker with PCR-confirmed SARS-CoV-2 infection or an uninfected control (not recorded which). CDR3s include the opening cysteine and the closing phenylalanine or tryptophan. D genes are given only for firm matches. Clone size is stated in some rows and not others, as once, few, many or a class when expanded.

CDR3aa,CDR3nt,abundance,v_gene,j_gene,d_gene
CASSRRGNTEAFF,TGTGCCAGCAGCCGAAGGGGGAACACTGAAGCTTTCTTT,few,TRBV12-3/TRBV12-4,TRBJ1-1,-
CASGPRSDTYEQYF,TGTGCTAGTGGCCCCCGGTCGGATACCTACGAGCAGTACTTC,few,TRBV12-5,TRBJ2-7,-
CATEAGSLAKNIQYF,TGTGCCACCGAAGCAGGTTCTCTAGCCAAAAACATTCAGTACTTC,-,TRBV28,TRBJ2-4,-
CAISSGETQYF,TGTGCCATTTCGAGCGGAGAGACCCAGTACTTC,-,TRBV10-3,TRBJ2-5,-
CASSPFLTSGSRETQYF,TGTGCCAGCTCACCATTTCTGACTAGCGGGAGTCGGGAGACCCAGTACTTC,few,TRBV18,TRBJ2-5,TRBD2
CSATKDEQYF,TGCAGTGCTACTAAGGACGAGCAGTACTTC,many,TRBV20-1,TRBJ2-7,-
CASRAAPTSYTF,TGTGCCAGCAGAGCGGCCCCTACGAGCTACACCTTC,few,TRBV5-4,TRBJ1-2,-
CASAEGGTQYF,TGTGCCAGCGCCGAGGGTGGGACCCAGTACTTC,few,TRBV12-3/TRBV12-4,TRBJ2-5,-
CASSYLQGANEQFF,TGTGCCAGCAGTTACCTGCAGGGGGCAAATGAGCAGTTCTTC,-,TRBV6-2/TRBV6-3,TRBJ2-1,TRBD1
CSGGERQEETQYF,TGCAGCGGGGGCGAGAGACAGGAAGAGACCCAGTACTTC,-,TRBV29-1,TRBJ2-5,-
CSARDGSQPQHF,TGCAGTGCTAGAGACGGTAGTCAGCCCCAGCATTTT,-,TRBV20-1,TRBJ1-5,-
CASSFLQGQGEQYF,TGTGCCAGCAGCTTCCTGCAGGGGCAGGGCGAGCAGTACTTC,few,TRBV11-2,TRBJ2-7,-
CASSFRLAGGVGRTDTQYF,TGTGCCAGCAGTTTTCGACTAGCGGGAGGTGTCGGTCGCACAGATACGCAGTATTTT,many,TRBV28,TRBJ2-3,TRBD2
CASSLALATRSEQYF,TGTGCCAGCAGCTTAGCGCTAGCGACCAGGAGCGAGCAGTACTTC,many,TRBV11-2,TRBJ2-7,-
CASSQGTYEQYF,TGTGCCAGCTCACAGGGTACCTACGAGCAGTACTTC,many,TRBV18,TRBJ2-7,-
CASDADTDTQYF,TGTGCCAGCGATGCGGACACAGATACGCAGTATTTT,few,TRBV2,TRBJ2-3,-
CASRRTSGSSYNEQFF,TGTGCCAGCAGAAGAACTAGCGGGAGCTCCTACAATGAGCAGTTCTTC,-,TRBV12-3/TRBV12-4,TRBJ2-1,TRBD2
CASSYRRDRVGEQFF,TGTGCCAGCAGTTACCGCCGGGACAGGGTGGGTGAGCAGTTCTTC,few,TRBV7-9,TRBJ2-1,TRBD1
CASSVSWDEQYF,TGTGCCAGCAGCGTTTCATGGGACGAGCAGTACTTC,few,TRBV28,TRBJ2-7,-
CASSYSIGDTQYF,TGTGCCAGCAGTTACTCCATTGGGGATACGCAGTATTTT,-,TRBV6-6,TRBJ2-3,-
CASGAQETQYF,TGTGCCAGCGGCGCGCAAGAGACCCAGTACTTC,-,TRBV28,TRBJ2-5,-
CASSPPYGGRADTQYF,TGTGCCAGCAGTCCCCCCTATGGGGGGAGGGCAGATACGCAGTATTTT,few,TRBV12-3/TRBV12-4,TRBJ2-3,TRBD2
CASSPRLLLPTDTQYF,TGTGCCAGCAGCCCGCGCCTGCTACTACCCACAGATACGCAGTATTTT,few,TRBV7-8,TRBJ2-3,-
CASSLEGTSGRSQYF,TGTGCCAGCAGCCTAGAGGGGACTAGCGGGAGAAGTCAGTACTTC,few,TRBV11-2,TRBJ2-5,TRBD2
CSARLQGTEAFF,TGCAGTGCTAGACTTCAGGGTACTGAAGCTTTCTTT,-,TRBV20-1,TRBJ1-1,-
CASSFAGNTEAFF,TGTGCCAGCAGTTTTGCGGGGAACACTGAAGCTTTCTTT,many,TRBV6-6,TRBJ1-1,-
CASSYSGAIGETQYF,TGTGCCAGCAGTTACTCGGGAGCGATCGGAGAGACCCAGTACTTC,-,TRBV6-2/TRBV6-3,TRBJ2-5,-
CASSWGRGPGYTF,TGTGCCAGCAGCTGGGGCCGGGGGCCTGGCTACACCTTC,-,TRBV2,TRBJ1-2,-